This entry is about one TCR beta chain. The antigen is not known. J lost 5 bases, V lost 2 bases, and 5 bases had no gene match. The length of the CDR3 is 16 residues. Per germline, CDR1 SGHTA and CDR2 FQGTGA. The sample is drawn from a study of metastatic and nonmetastatic thyroid tumors. Patients were all untreated before their thyroid surgery. Study-wide findings and caveats: Benign nodules reportedly had significantly lower TCR beta diversity than malignant thyroid tumors in blood and tumor.

TCRdb re-analyzed the PCR reads through MiXCR. The table includes roughly 18,000 clones, 29% detected once. The chain has TRBV7-3 and TRBJ2-2, with 10 bases aligning to TRBD2. Sequenced input: tumor tissue. The sequence derives from a female donor with papillary thyroid cancer or a benign thyroid nodule (not recorded which). Some clones in this sample may be carry-over from other donors' samples. The CDR3: CASSLEAGGRTGELFF. DNA of the CDR3: TGTGCCAGCAGCTTAGAAGCGGGAGGGCGAACCGGGGAGCTGTTTTTT.